Below are 10 T cell receptor beta chains sequenced from a single sample in a study. Treg sorting used a CD4+CD25+CD127-/low gate. TCRdb reanalysed the 5' RACE reads using MiXCR and keeps one entry per CDR3 protein. Of approximately 11,000 distinct CDR3 sequences listed, around a quarter were seen once; the top ten hold roughly 3.2%. Material for sequencing was Tregs sorted from a lymph node. These receptors all stem from a female donor with breast cancer.

This clonotype has ten or more counts. The chain uses TRBV20-1 and TRBJ2-1, with 7 bases matching TRBD2. The CDR3 is 14 amino acids. The V segment lost 2 bases and the J segment 4 bases; nucleotides outside the gene matches: 5. Germline values: CDR1 DFQATT, CDR2 SNEGSKA (reference sequence). For the CDR3, the DNA is TGCAGTGCTAGACCTAGCGGACGTTACAATGAGCAGTTCTTC. It yields the protein CSARPSGRYNEQFF.

In its sample, this clonotype is medium-sized. The V call is TRBV6-5, the J call TRBJ1-5; D ambiguous. This CDR3 spans 13 amino acids. Trimming cost V 2 bases and J 4 bases, with 6 bases left between them. Germline CDR1 MNHEY, CDR2 SVGAGI. CDR3 in amino acids: CASSYTANQPQHF. Here the CDR3 DNA reads TGTGCCAGCAGTTACACCGCAAATCAGCCCCAGCATTTT.

By share, this clonotype ranks as medium-sized. The rearrangement joins TRBV5-1 to TRBJ2-1; D gene uncertain. The germline gives CDR1 SGHRS, CDR2 YFSETQ. V lost 0 bases, J lost 0 bases, and 7 bases lay in between. This CDR3 is built from 15 residues. CDR3 residues: CASSLEVGSYNEQFF. As DNA, the CDR3 is TGCGCCAGCAGCTTGGAGGTAGGCTCCTACAATGAGCAGTTCTTC.

As for this clonotype: This may be a read error, as it is one base from a much larger clone. The chain has TRBV29-1 and TRBJ2-1; D uncertain. Between the trimmed V and J ends, which lost 7 bases and 10 bases, there was a span of 14 bases. Germline CDR1 reads SQVTM; CDR2 reads ANQGSEA. The CDR3 loop spans 11 amino acids. This CDR3 reads CSAQRGYEQFF. CDR3 coding DNA: TGCAGCGCCCAACGAGGATACGAGCAGTTCTTC.

This clonotype was seen at least ten times. DNA of the CDR3: TGTGCCAGCAGCCCGACAGGCTCCTATGGCTACACCTTC. Translation gives CASSPTGSYGYTF. The genes are TRBV6-6 and TRBJ1-2; D is possibly TRBD1 (6 bases). The CDR3 covers 13 residues. Trimming pared 6 bases from V and 4 bases from J, leaving 12 bases between. Germline-derived CDR1 and CDR2 are MNHNY and SVGAGI (reference sequence).

This clonotype was picked up a small number of times. The V gene is TRBV7-9, the J gene TRBJ2-2; D gene unclear. The germline V gene has CDR1 SEHNR and CDR2 FQNEAQ (reference sequence). The V and J ends lost 4 bases and 2 bases respectively, with 11 bases between them. The CDR3 is made up of 15 amino acids. The CDR3 DNA is TGTGCCAGCAGCTCAATTGCTCCAAACACCGGGGAGCTGTTTTTT. Translated, it gives CASSSIAPNTGELFF.

This clonotype was seen many times. The rearrangement joins TRBV27 to TRBJ2-7; 9 bases match TRBD2. The germline gives CDR1 MNHEY, CDR2 SMNVEV (reference sequence). This CDR3 is built from 15 residues. The V segment lost 0 bases and the J segment 4 bases; nucleotides outside the gene matches: 4. CDR3 DNA: TGTGCCAGCAGTTTATCGACTAGCGGCCTATACGAGCAGTACTTC. Translated, it gives CASSLSTSGLYEQYF.

On this clonotype itself: This sequence may be a read error, since a much larger clone differs from it by one base. The chain carries TRBV29-1 and TRBJ2-1; no firm D call. V lost 8 bases and J lost 0, with 17 bases in between. Germline-derived CDR1 and CDR2 are SQVTM and ANQGSEA. CDR3 length: 15 amino acids. The CDR3 nucleotides are TGCAGCCTGCCGGCGAGGCCTAGCTCCTACAATGAGCAGTTCTTC. Translation: CSLPARPSSYNEQFF.

This clonotype was seen repeatedly, ten times or more. This chain uses TRBV7-2 with TRBJ2-7, with D possibly being TRBD2 (6 bases). The CDR3 spans 16 residues. Trimming shortened V by 6 bases and J by 1 base, and 19 bases separated the two germline ends. Germline-derived CDR1 and CDR2 are SGHTA and FQGNSA. The CDR3 nucleotides read TGTGCCAGCAGGAGAGTTGGGGGGAGATCTTCCTACGAGCAGTACTTC. Encoded protein: CASRRVGGRSSYEQYF. The full variable domain, with the rest looked up from reference TRBV7-2 and TRBJ2-7, is GAGVSQSPSNKVTEKGKDVELRCDPISGHTALYWYRQSLGQGLEFLIYFQGNSAPDKSGLPSDRFSAERTGGSVSTLTIQRTQQEDSAVYLCASRRVGGRSSYEQYFGPGTRLTVT.

The table lists this clonotype with many counts. V gene TRBV18 combines with J gene TRBJ2-7, with D possibly matching TRBD1 (5 bases). V was cut by 8 bases and J by 0 bases, with 11 bases left in between. Germline CDR1 reads KGHSH; CDR2 reads LQKENI. CDR3 length: 13 residues. This CDR3 reads CASRGQDSYEQYF. CDR3 in DNA: TGTGCCAGCCGTGGACAAGACTCCTACGAGCAGTACTTC.